This entry lists 26 T cell receptor beta chains sequenced from one sample in a study of molecular identifiers for immune sequencing clone quantification. TCRdb re-analysed the PCR reads in MiXCR, keeping a single row per CDR3 protein. Of 53,000 or so distinct CDR3 sequences in the sample, about a third are singletons; the top ten hold 3.5% to 4.5%. Sequences were obtained from naive CD8+ T cells from blood, with Jurkat cell RNA spiked in. Sample subset: FACS-sorted CD8+CD4-CCR7+CD45RA+ naive T cells. The origin of the receptors is a human donor in good health. Some libraries in this study had Jurkat cell RNA spiked in.

This clonotype has only a few counts. V and J are TRBV6-5 and TRBJ2-7; TRBD1 is a possible D gene (5 bases). Germline CDR1 and CDR2: MNHEY and SVGAGI. The CDR3 totals 14 residues. V was cut by 2 bases and J by 2 bases, with 10 bases left in between. In nucleotides, the CDR3 is TGTGCCAGCAGTTACGGACACACAACCTACGAGCAGTACTTC. This gives the protein CASSYGHTTYEQYF.

This clonotype has only a few counts. The chain couples TRBV27 to TRBJ2-3; no clear D gene. Germline V gives CDR1 MNHEY, CDR2 SMNVEV (reference sequence). V lost 8 bases, J lost 7 bases, and 4 bases lay in between. The CDR3 extends over 9 amino acids. The CDR3 region has the DNA TGTGCCAGCGGAAATACGCAGTATTTT. Amino acids: CASGNTQYF.

As concerns this clonotype: A much larger clone is a single base away; this may be a read error. CDR3: CASSLGGDREAFF. The CDR3 DNA is TGTGCCAGCAGTTTAGGGGGGGACAGGGAAGCTTTCTTT. The chain combines TRBV7-9 with TRBJ1-1; 8 nucleotides align to TRBD1. CDR1 is SEHNR and CDR2 is FQNEAQ in the germline V gene (reference sequence). The CDR3 runs 13 residues. Variable domain in full (rest from reference TRBV7-9 and TRBJ1-1): DTGVSQNPRHKITKRGQNVTFRCDPISEHNRLYWYRQTLGQGPEFLTYFQNEAQLEKSRLLSDRFSAERPKGSFSTLEIQRTEQGDSAMYLCASSLGGDREAFFGQGTRLTVV.

V gene TRBV20-1 combines with J gene TRBJ2-7, with no clear D. The CDR3 covers 14 residues. Per germline, CDR1 DFQATT and CDR2 SNEGSKA (reference sequence). Trimming cost V 6 bases and J 4 bases, with 19 bases left between them. CDR3 bases: TGCAGTGCGCGAGGCTGGCCGCTCCCTTACGAGCAGTACTTC. It yields the protein CSARGWPLPYEQYF.

With respect to this clonotype: This could be a read error, since a much larger clone is one nucleotide away. The V call is TRBV5-6, the J call TRBJ2-4; 8 nucleotides align to TRBD1. This CDR3 comprises 14 residues. The germline V gene has CDR1 SGHDT and CDR2 YYEEEE. V was clipped by 4 bases and J by 7 bases; unmatched bases: 7. The CDR3 reads CASSPGQGLNIQYF. Written as DNA, the CDR3 is TGTGCCAGCAGCCCCGGACAGGGTCTGAACATTCAGTACTTC.

About this clonotype: The conserved final phenylalanine or tryptophan is absent from the CDR3, which likely points to a read error. The chain has TRBV28 and TRBJ2-7; D remains unclear. V dropped 11 bases and J dropped 6 bases, with 14 bases sitting between them. CDR1 and CDR2 from the germline V gene are MDHEN and SYDVKM. The CDR3 has 11 amino acids. CDR3 nucleotide sequence: TGTGCCTGCGCCAGGACCGGCGAGCAGTACATC. Its translation: CACARTGEQYI.

The V and J genes are TRBV6-6 and TRBJ2-7; 9 bases are shared with TRBD2. The CDR3 contains 20 residues. Unmatched junction bases numbered 17, after V lost 0 bases and J lost 2 bases. Germline assignment: CDR1 MNHNY and CDR2 SVGAGI (reference sequence). Here the CDR3 reads CASSYSIRGGREGLPYEQYF. CDR3 nucleotide sequence: TGTGCCAGCAGTTACTCGATCAGAGGAGGGCGGGAGGGCCTCCCCTACGAGCAGTACTTC.

For the CDR3, the DNA is TGTGCCAGCAGGACTCGCCACACTAGCGGGACTCCCTACGAGCAGTACTTC. Protein sequence: CASRTRHTSGTPYEQYF. V usage is TRBV6-2 or TRBV6-3 and J usage is TRBJ2-7; TRBD2 aligns across 10 bases. This CDR3 contains 17 residues. J lost 2 bases, V lost 6 bases, and 13 bases had no gene match. Germline CDR1 and CDR2: MNHEY and SVGEGT.

This clonotype was seen more than once but under ten times. The junction does not match germline at one end; this may be a read error. The V and J genes are TRBV12-3 or TRBV12-4 and TRBJ2-5; D not certain. CDR3 length: 11 amino acids. The CDR3 DNA follows: TGTGCCAGCAGTTTAGGGACCTCTTTGCACTTC. It is translated as CASSLGTSLHF.

This clonotype was seen a handful of times. The chain employs TRBV10-3 and TRBJ2-7; 8 nucleotides line up with TRBD1. The CDR3 is made up of 14 amino acids. Trimming removed 4 bases from V and 3 bases from J; junction bases left unmatched: 5. Germline lookup yields CDR1 ENHRY and CDR2 SYGVKD. CDR3: CAISGTDRDYEQYF. For the CDR3, the DNA is TGTGCCATCAGTGGGACGGACAGGGACTACGAGCAGTACTTC.

This clonotype has only a few counts. The chain uses TRBV2 and TRBJ1-5, with 11 bases that match TRBD1. Germline loops: CDR1 SNHLY, CDR2 FYNNEI. CDR3 length: 14 residues. With V trimmed by 3 bases and J by 6 bases, 1 base remained unmatched. CDR3 nucleotides: TGTGCCAGCAGTGAGGGACAGGGGGTTCAGCCCCAGCATTTT. Amino acids: CASSEGQGVQPQHF.

This clonotype was seen ten or more times. The chain uses TRBV13 and TRBJ2-3, with TRBD1 matching over 10 bases. From germline, CDR1 is PRHDT and CDR2 FYEKMQ (reference sequence). V was clipped by 4 bases and J by 1 base; unmatched bases: 2. The CDR3 length is 15 residues. The CDR3 bases are TGTGCCAGCAGCTGGGACAGGGGAGGCACAGATACGCAGTATTTT. Translating gives CASSWDRGGTDTQYF.

CDR3 loop: CASSLEGWAYNEQFF. The CDR3 DNA sequence: TGTGCCAGCAGCTTAGAAGGGTGGGCGTACAATGAGCAGTTCTTC. This chain connects TRBV7-2 to TRBJ2-1; D is unclear. The CDR3 totals 15 residues. The germline V and J ends were trimmed by 1 base and 4 bases, with 11 bases remaining between them. CDR1 is SGHTA and CDR2 is FQGNSA in the germline V gene.

This clonotype was seen many times. The V and J genes are TRBV29-1 and TRBJ2-7, with TRBD2 matching over 7 bases. Germline CDR1 and CDR2: SQVTM and ANQGSEA. The CDR3 is 13 amino acids. The CDR3 DNA reads TGCAGTGCCATTGAAGGGGACTATTACGAGCAGTACTTC. Translation: CSAIEGDYYEQYF.

In its sample, this clonotype was seen a few times. V usage is TRBV28 and J usage is TRBJ2-7; TRBD2 is a possible D gene (5 bases). The CDR3 extends over 14 amino acids. Trimming shortened V by 6 bases and J by 4 bases, and 16 bases separated the two germline ends. Per the germline V gene, CDR1 is MDHEN and CDR2 is SYDVKM. The CDR3 loop is CASRPRGNRYEQYF. Here the CDR3 DNA reads TGTGCCAGCAGACCCCGGGGAAATCGTTACGAGCAGTACTTC.

The gene calls are TRBV20-1 and TRBJ2-7; no clear D gene. Germline lookup yields CDR1 DFQATT and CDR2 SNEGSKA (reference sequence). V lost 3 bases and J lost 5, with 11 bases in between. CDR3 length equals 12 residues. The CDR3 DNA follows: TGCAGTGCTAGGTCGGGTTTCAACGAGCAGTACTTC. As protein: CSARSGFNEQYF.

Ten or more counts support this clonotype. The genes are TRBV28 and TRBJ2-1; D uncertain. Trimming took off 3 bases at V and 6 bases at J, with 9 bases between the two ends. This CDR3 is built from 13 residues. Germline V gene sequence: CDR1 MDHEN, CDR2 SYDVKM. The CDR3 reads CASSFSLLNEQFF. The CDR3 nucleotides read TGTGCCAGCAGTTTTTCTCTCCTCAATGAGCAGTTCTTC.

This chain joins TRBV24-1 and TRBJ1-2, with 7 bases fitting TRBD1. V trimming: 3 bases; J trimming: 5 bases; junction bases outside the gene matches: 5. CDR1 and CDR2 (germline): KGHDR, SFDVKD. CDR3 length: 14 residues. The CDR3: CATSDTGDFYGYTF. The DNA of the CDR3 is TGTGCCACCAGTGATACAGGGGATTTTTATGGCTACACCTTC.

This clonotype was counted between two and nine times. The chain combines TRBV6-2 or TRBV6-3 with TRBJ2-3, with TRBD2 identical over 11 bases. V lost 8 bases to trimming and J lost 0 bases; unmatched junction nucleotides: 4. The CDR3 length is 15 residues. Germline V gives CDR1 MNHEY, CDR2 SVGEGT. The CDR3 sequence: CASVGLAGSTDTQYF. The CDR3 DNA is TGTGCCAGCGTTGGACTAGCGGGTAGCACAGATACGCAGTATTTT.

A word on this clonotype: It may be a read error: a sequence one base away is much more abundant. The CDR3 does not close with the conserved phenylalanine or tryptophan, likely indicating a read error. V usage is TRBV14 and J usage is TRBJ2-2; D is ambiguous. The CDR3 has 16 residues. The ends were cut back, 3 bases at V and 4 bases at J, with 15 bases in the middle. CDR1 and CDR2 (germline): SGHDN, FVKESK. CDR3 sequence: CASSQVSRSRTGELFI. The CDR3 bases are TGTGCCAGCAGCCAGGTTTCACGTTCTCGCACCGGGGAGCTGTTTATT.

A remark on this clonotype: As the CDR3 is not closed by the conserved phenylalanine or tryptophan, this likely results from a read error. This chain links TRBV10-3 with TRBJ1-3; maybe TRBD1 (5 bases). This CDR3 has 15 residues. Germline assignment: CDR1 ENHRY and CDR2 SYGVKD. CDR3 sequence reads: CAIMDRDAPGSTIYL. CDR3 sequence (DNA): TGTGCCATCATGGACCGGGACGCACCTGGAAGCACCATATATTTA.

A remark on this clonotype: A much larger clone lies one base from this, so it may be a read error. The chain joins TRBV28 to TRBJ1-5; D gene ambiguous. This CDR3 is built from 12 residues. Germline CDR1 is MDHEN and CDR2 is SYDVKM. V was pared by 3 bases and J by 11 bases, with 11 bases between. The CDR3 nucleotides are TGTGCCAGCAGTTTCGGTGGGCAGTCCCAGCATTTT. Its translation: CASSFGGQSQHF.

This clonotype was seen more than once but under ten times. The rearrangement uses TRBV13 and TRBJ1-5; D gene ambiguous. The CDR3 runs to 14 residues. The germline V gene encodes CDR1 PRHDT and CDR2 FYEKMQ (reference sequence). The germline V and J ends were trimmed by 3 bases and 3 bases, with 9 bases remaining between them. The CDR3 is CASSFGQINQPQHF. For the CDR3, the DNA is TGTGCCAGCAGCTTTGGGCAGATCAATCAGCCCCAGCATTTT.

This clonotype was counted many times. The rearrangement links TRBV29-1 to TRBJ1-5; tentative D call: TRBD1 (5 bases). The CDR3 contains 13 residues. Trimming left V 6 bases short and J 6 bases short, with 15 bases between. Germline values: CDR1 SQVTM, CDR2 ANQGSEA. As DNA, the CDR3 is TGCAGCGTGCAGGGTATTTTGGGTCAGCCCCAGCATTTT. Translation: CSVQGILGQPQHF.

The sample holds a few counts of this clonotype. The gene calls are TRBV28 and TRBJ2-2, with D possibly matching TRBD2 (5 bases). CDR1 is MDHEN and CDR2 is SYDVKM in the germline V gene. This CDR3 is built from 13 residues. The V gene lost 4 bases and the J gene lost 7 bases, with 10 bases spanning the gap. CDR3 bases: TGTGCCAGCAGTTCCAGGCGGGTCGGGGAGCTGTTTTTT. It encodes CASSSRRVGELFF.

Of note for this clonotype: It is likely a read error, because the conserved phenylalanine at the end of the CDR3 is missing. The chain is built from TRBV13 and TRBJ2-7; D is tentatively TRBD1 or TRBD2 (5 bases each). Germline V gene sequence: CDR1 PRHDT, CDR2 FYEKMQ (reference sequence). There are 15 residues in the CDR3. The CDR3 region is CASSPPGRTSNEQYI. CDR3 DNA: TGTGCCAGCAGCCCTCCGGGACGGACCTCCAACGAGCAGTACATC.